This T cell receptor beta chain appears in the sequencing data of a study of shared clonotypes between healthy human individuals. General study results and limits: Depth of sequencing was expected to influence donor clonotype sharing.

Terminally differentiated effector memory CD45RA+ cells were excluded from the naive CD8 cells, which were CD45RO-negative and positively selected for CCR7. Here immunoSEQ multiplex PCR was the method, and the copy in TCRdb shows in-frame clones only, minus some. The repertoire includes about 2.1 million clones, about 92% of them detected once, and about 1.8% sits in the top ten. J gave up 11 bases and V 5 bases, and 12 bases lay outside the gene matches. This CDR3 has 14 residues. Per germline, CDR1 MNHEY and CDR2 SMNVEV (reference sequence). Notes on this clone: Its antigen is not known.

Sequencing used naive CD8+ T cells from PBMCs. The clonotype originates from a young man in good health. Some clones in this sample may be carry-over from other donors' samples. The rearrangement uses TRBV27 and TRBJ1-1; 9 bases match TRBD1. The CDR3 here is CASSQQGARVKAFF. DNA for the CDR3: TGTGCCAGCAGTCAACAGGGGGCGCGGGTTAAGGCTTTCTTT.